The source of this T cell receptor (beta chain) is a study of T-cell reconstitution after alpha-beta-depleted transplantation in children (dated by TCRdb to about 2016). Regarding the research as a whole: T-cell immune reconstitution after TCRalphabeta/CD19-depleted allogeneic hematopoietic cell transplantation in children was quantitatively tracked in the study by means of TCR repertoire profiling. Study-wide conclusions, independent of this receptor: In some patients, the high TCRbeta diversity seen at day 60 was put down to recipient T cells and intrathymic progenitors that had survived conditioning. The apparently early alphabetaT-cell count recovery about two months after transplant was reportedly dependent on only several hundred rapidly expanded clones derived from non-depleted graft cells. Hyperexpanded clone frequencies declined over subsequent months; after one year, T-cell counts and TCRbeta diversity were mostly attributed to newly produced T cells.

From its cysteine to its phenylalanine, the CDR3 spans 20 amino acids. Only the CDR3 portion is preserved as DNA: 60 bases, with reading frame beginning at the first base. The CDR1 and CDR2 encoded by the germline V gene are SGHVS and FQNEAQ. Trimming takes 1 base off V and 2 bases off J; junction bases not matched to a gene: 13. Explained via the paper, the treatment or condition label denotes: allogeneic hematopoietic cell transplantation with graft depleted of TCRalphabeta T cells and CD19 B cells. The transplant recipients were children given TCRalphabeta/CD19-depleted allogeneic hematopoietic cell grafts. Library construction relied on PCR. These reads were obtained on an Illumina HiSeq 2500. TCR libraries were prepared with molecular barcoding, using unique molecular identifiers to normalize TCRbeta repertoire quantification. The raw public reads went through TCRdb reprocessing: fastp at Q25, MiXCR clone calling, in-frame beta chains kept. Rows with a matching CDR3 protein are joined into one entry that keeps the most common DNA and genes. For this sample there are hundreds of thousands of distinct CDR3 sequences; around 13% appear just once. Around 0.76% of the sample is held by the ten biggest clonotypes.

This clonotype appeared a few times. Its binding antigen is unknown. No much larger clone is present one base from it, and per-base qualities are unavailable. The sequencing used PBMCs, collected before TCRalphabeta/CD19-depleted stem cell transplant. This receptor chain uses TRBV7-8 and TRBJ2-7; a stretch of 14 junction bases matches TRBD2. This TCR derives from a girl aged 2-10 years with congenital amegakaryocytic thrombocytopenia, due to receive a stem cell transplant. The sequenced DNA: TGTGCCAGCAGCTTAGTTAGGGGCGGACTAGCGGGGGGAGCGACCTACGAGCAGTACTTC. Its protein product is CASSLVRGGLAGGATYEQYF. The CDR3 plus the reference TRBV7-8 and TRBJ2-7 genes for the other parts give the full variable domain: GAGVSQSPRYKVAKRGQDVALRCDPISGHVSLFWYQQALGQGPEFLTYFQNEAQLDKSGLPSDRFFAERPEGSVSTLKIQRTQQEDSAVYLCASSLVRGGLAGGATYEQYFGPGTRLTVT.